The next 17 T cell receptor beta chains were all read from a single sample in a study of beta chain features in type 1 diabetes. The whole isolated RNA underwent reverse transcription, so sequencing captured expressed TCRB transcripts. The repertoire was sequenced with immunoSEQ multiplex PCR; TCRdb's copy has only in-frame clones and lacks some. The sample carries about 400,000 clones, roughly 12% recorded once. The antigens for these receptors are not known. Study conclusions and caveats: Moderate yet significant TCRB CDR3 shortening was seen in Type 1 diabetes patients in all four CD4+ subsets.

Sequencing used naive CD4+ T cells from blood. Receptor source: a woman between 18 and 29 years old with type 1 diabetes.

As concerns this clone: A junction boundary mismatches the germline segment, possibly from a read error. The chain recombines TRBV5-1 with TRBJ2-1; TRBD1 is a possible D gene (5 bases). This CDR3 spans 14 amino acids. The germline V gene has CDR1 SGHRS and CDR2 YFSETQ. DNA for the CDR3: TGCGCCAGCAGCTTGCGGCAGGGCTTTAATGACCAGTTCTTC. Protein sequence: CASSLRQGFNDQFF. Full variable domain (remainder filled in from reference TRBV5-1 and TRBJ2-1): KAGVTQTPRYLIKTRGQQVTLSCSPISGHRSVSWYQQTPGQGLQFLFEYFSETQRNKGNFPGRFSGRQFSNSRSEMNVSTLELGDSALYLCASSLRQGFNDQFFGPGTRLTVL.

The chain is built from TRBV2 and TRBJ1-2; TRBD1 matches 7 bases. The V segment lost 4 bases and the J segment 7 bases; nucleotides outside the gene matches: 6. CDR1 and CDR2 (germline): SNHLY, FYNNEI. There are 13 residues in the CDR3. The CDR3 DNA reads TGTGCCAGCAGTGTAAGACAGGGAGGTGGCTACACCTTC. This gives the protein CASSVRQGGGYTF.

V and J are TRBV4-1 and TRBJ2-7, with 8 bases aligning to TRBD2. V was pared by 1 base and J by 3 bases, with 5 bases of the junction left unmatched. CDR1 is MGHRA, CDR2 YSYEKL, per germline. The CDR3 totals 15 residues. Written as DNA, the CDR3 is TGCGCCAGCAGCCAAGCTCCGGGGGGGAGCTACGAGCAGTACTTC. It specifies CASSQAPGGSYEQYF.

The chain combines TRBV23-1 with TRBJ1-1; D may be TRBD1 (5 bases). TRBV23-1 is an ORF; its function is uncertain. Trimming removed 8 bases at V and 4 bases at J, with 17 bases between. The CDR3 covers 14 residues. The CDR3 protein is CASWLQVIRTEAFF. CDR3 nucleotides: TGCGCCAGCTGGCTACAGGTGATACGCACTGAAGCTTTCTTT.

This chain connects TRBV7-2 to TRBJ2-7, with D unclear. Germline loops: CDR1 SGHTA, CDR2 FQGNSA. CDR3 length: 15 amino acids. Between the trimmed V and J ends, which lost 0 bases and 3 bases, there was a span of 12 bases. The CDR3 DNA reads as TGTGCCAGCAGCTTAGCTCGGTCGCGCCTCTACGAGCAGTACTTC. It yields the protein CASSLARSRLYEQYF.

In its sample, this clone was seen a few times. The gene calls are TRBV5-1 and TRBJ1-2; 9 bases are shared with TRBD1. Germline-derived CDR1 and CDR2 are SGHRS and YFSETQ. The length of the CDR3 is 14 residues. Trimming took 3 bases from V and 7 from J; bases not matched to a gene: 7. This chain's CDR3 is CASSSTGTGTGYTF. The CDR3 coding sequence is TGCGCCAGCAGCTCAACCGGGACAGGGACTGGCTACACCTTC.

CDR3 region: CASTQGQPYEQYF. CDR3 nucleotide sequence: TGTGCCAGCACCCAAGGACAGCCCTACGAGCAGTACTTC. The genes are TRBV6-5 and TRBJ2-7; a weak D match, TRBD1 (6 bases). Looked up from germline, CDR1 is MNHEY and CDR2 is SVGAGI. V was trimmed by 7 bases and J by 2 bases, leaving 12 bases between them. The CDR3 sequence is 13 residues long.

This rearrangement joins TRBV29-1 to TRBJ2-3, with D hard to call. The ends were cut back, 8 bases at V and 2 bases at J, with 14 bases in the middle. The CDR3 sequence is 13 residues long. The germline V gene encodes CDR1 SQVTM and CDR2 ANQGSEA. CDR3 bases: TGCAGCTCCTCCTATGGTCCCACAGATACGCAGTATTTT. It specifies CSSSYGPTDTQYF.

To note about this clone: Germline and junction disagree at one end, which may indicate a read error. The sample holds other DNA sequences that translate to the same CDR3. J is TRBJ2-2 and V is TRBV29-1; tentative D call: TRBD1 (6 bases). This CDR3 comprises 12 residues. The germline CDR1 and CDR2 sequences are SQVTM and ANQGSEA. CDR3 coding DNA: TGCAGCGTGGGACAAGACACCGGGGAGCTGTTCTTT. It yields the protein CSVGQDTGELFF.

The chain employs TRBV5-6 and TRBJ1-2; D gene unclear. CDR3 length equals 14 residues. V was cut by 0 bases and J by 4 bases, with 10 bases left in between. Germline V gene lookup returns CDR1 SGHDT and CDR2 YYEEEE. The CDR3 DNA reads TGTGCCAGCAGCTTGGACCAGAGCGGCTATGGCTACACCTTC. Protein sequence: CASSLDQSGYGYTF.

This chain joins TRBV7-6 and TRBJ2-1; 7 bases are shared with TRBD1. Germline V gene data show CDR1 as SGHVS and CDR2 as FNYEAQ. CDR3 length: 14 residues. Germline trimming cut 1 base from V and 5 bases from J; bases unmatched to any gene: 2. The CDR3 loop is CASSLVTGDNEQFF. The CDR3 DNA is TGTGCCAGCAGCTTAGTCACAGGGGACAATGAGCAGTTCTTC.

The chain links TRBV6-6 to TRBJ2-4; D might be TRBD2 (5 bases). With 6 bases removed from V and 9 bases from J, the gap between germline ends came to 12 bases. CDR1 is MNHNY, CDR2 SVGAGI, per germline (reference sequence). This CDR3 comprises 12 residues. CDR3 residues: CASRALGGIQYF. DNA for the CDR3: TGTGCCAGCAGGGCCTTAGGAGGCATTCAGTACTTC.

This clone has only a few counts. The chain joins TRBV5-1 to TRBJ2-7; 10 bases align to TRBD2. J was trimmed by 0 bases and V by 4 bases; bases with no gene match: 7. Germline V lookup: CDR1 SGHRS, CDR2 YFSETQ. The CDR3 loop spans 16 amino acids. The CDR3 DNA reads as TGCGCCAGCAGCCCAGGACTAGCGGAGAGCTCCTACGAGCAGTACTTC. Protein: CASSPGLAESSYEQYF.

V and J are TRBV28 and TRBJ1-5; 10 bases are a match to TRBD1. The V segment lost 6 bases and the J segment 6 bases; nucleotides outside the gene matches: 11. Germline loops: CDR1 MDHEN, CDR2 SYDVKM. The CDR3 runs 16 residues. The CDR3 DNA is TGTGCCAGCAGCCGACTTCGGACAGGGGGTCGTCAGCCCCAGCATTTT. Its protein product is CASSRLRTGGRQPQHF. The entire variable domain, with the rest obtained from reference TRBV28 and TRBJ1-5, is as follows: DVKVTQSSRYLVKRTGEKVFLECVQDMDHENMFWYRQDPGLGLRLIYFSYDVKMKEKGDIPEGYSVSREKKERFSLILESASTNQTSMYLCASSRLRTGGRQPQHFGDGTRLSIL.

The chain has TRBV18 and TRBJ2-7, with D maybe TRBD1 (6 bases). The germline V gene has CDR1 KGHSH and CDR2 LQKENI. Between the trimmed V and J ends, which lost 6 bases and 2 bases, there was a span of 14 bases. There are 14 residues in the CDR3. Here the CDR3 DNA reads TGTGCCAGCTCGGGGACAACCGGGGCCTACGAGCAGTACTTC. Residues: CASSGTTGAYEQYF.

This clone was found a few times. The CDR3 loop reads CASSPLGGSYNEQFF. The CDR3 nucleotides read TGTGCCAGCAGCCCCCTAGGGGGATCCTACAATGAGCAGTTCTTC. The chain is built from TRBV9 and TRBJ2-1; D is perhaps TRBD1 (6 bases). V was trimmed by 4 bases and J by 1 base, leaving 12 bases between them. The CDR3 is made up of 15 amino acids. Germline CDR1 and CDR2: SGDLS and YYNGEE.

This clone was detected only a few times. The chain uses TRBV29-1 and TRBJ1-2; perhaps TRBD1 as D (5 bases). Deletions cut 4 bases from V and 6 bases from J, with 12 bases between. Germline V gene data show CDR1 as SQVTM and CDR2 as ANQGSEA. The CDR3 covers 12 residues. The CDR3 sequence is CSVGPQGNGYTF. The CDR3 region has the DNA TGCAGCGTTGGCCCCCAGGGTAATGGCTACACCTTC.